Presented here are 26 T cell receptor beta chains from one specimen sequenced in a study of beta chain features in type 1 diabetes (dated by TCRdb to the late 2010s). The library relied on the immunoSEQ multiplex PCR assay. The entire isolated RNA was reverse transcribed using the High Capacity cDNA Reverse Transcription Kit, and thus expressed TCRB transcripts were sequenced. TCRdb's version of the immuneACCESS table is confined to in-frame rearrangements and falls short of the full clone set. An unresolved V gene accounts for under half of the shortfall where checked; the remainder is of unknown origin. The sample data list roughly 610,000 clones, and around a sixth of these were observed just once. The ten top clones hold 0.07% to 0.095% of the sample. Sequenced input: naive CD4+ T cells from blood. Taken with the paper, the label for cell subset or site translates to: true naive CD4+ T cells. The source is a man between 18 and 29 years old in good health.

The sample holds a few counts of this clone. The chain has TRBV27 and TRBJ2-5; 11 bases line up with TRBD2. V trimming: 2 bases; J trimming: 2 bases; junction bases outside the gene matches: 4. The CDR3 runs to 16 residues. Germline V CDR1 and CDR2: MNHEY, SMNVEV (reference sequence). CDR3: CASSLELAGDQETQYF. The CDR3 coding sequence is TGTGCCAGCAGTTTAGAACTAGCGGGAGATCAAGAGACCCAGTACTTC.

The V and J genes are TRBV29-1 and TRBJ2-6, with 8 bases aligning to TRBD1. CDR1 SQVTM and CDR2 ANQGSEA come from the germline V gene. Trimming took 7 bases from V and 4 from J; bases not matched to a gene: 9. The CDR3 is 15 amino acids. DNA for the CDR3: TGCAGCGCTGGCCAGGGGGCGCTAGGGGCCAACGTCCTGACTTTC. Its translation is CSAGQGALGANVLTF.

In this sample, this clone turned up a few times. The DNA of the CDR3 is TGTGCCAGCAGCTACCCGGGACTAGCGGGAGATTACGAGCAGTACTTC. It codes for CASSYPGLAGDYEQYF. V and J are TRBV7-9 and TRBJ2-7; 14 nucleotides align to TRBD2. Per the germline V gene, CDR1 is SEHNR and CDR2 is FQNEAQ (reference sequence). The trim removed 4 bases at V and 4 bases at J, leaving 6 bases unmatched. The CDR3 runs 16 residues. The full variable domain, its missing parts supplied by reference TRBV7-9 and TRBJ2-7, is DTGVSQNPRHKITKRGQNVTFRCDPISEHNRLYWYRQTLGQGPEFLTYFQNEAQLEKSRLLSDRFSAERPKGSFSTLEIQRTEQGDSAMYLCASSYPGLAGDYEQYFGPGTRLTVT.

The chain carries TRBV4-3 and TRBJ1-2, with 12 bases aligning to TRBD1. The CDR3 has 16 amino acids. The V segment lost 0 bases and the J segment 7 bases; nucleotides outside the gene matches: 6. Germline CDR1 reads LGHNA; CDR2 reads YSLEER. DNA of the CDR3: TGCGCCAGCAGCCAAGACGGGACAGGGGGCCTGTTTGGCTACACCTTC. Its translation: CASSQDGTGGLFGYTF.

This clone has a handful of counts. The chain combines TRBV5-4 with TRBJ2-7; D possibly corresponds to TRBD2 (6 bases). Per germline, CDR1 SGHNT and CDR2 YYREEE (reference sequence). CDR3 length: 14 residues. The germline V and J ends were trimmed by 4 bases and 0 bases, with 11 bases remaining between them. The DNA of the CDR3 is TGTGCCAGCAGCAAGGGACTTCCCTCCTACGAGCAGTACTTC. This gives the protein CASSKGLPSYEQYF.

This clone was recorded a few times. The chain employs TRBV28 and TRBJ2-3; D is undetermined. The CDR3 totals 13 residues. Trimming shortened V by 7 bases and J by 3 bases, and 11 bases separated the two germline ends. Per the germline V gene, CDR1 is MDHEN and CDR2 is SYDVKM. CDR3 loop: CASTYTGTDTQYF. CDR3 DNA: TGTGCCAGCACCTACACGGGTACAGATACGCAGTATTTT. The whole variable domain, remainder taken from reference TRBV28 and TRBJ2-3, is DVKVTQSSRYLVKRTGEKVFLECVQDMDHENMFWYRQDPGLGLRLIYFSYDVKMKEKGDIPEGYSVSREKKERFSLILESASTNQTSMYLCASTYTGTDTQYFGPGTRLTVL.

This clone was seen more than once but under ten times. CDR3 sequence reads: CASSPGMQPQHF. As DNA, the CDR3 is TGTGCCAGCAGCCCGGGAATGCAGCCCCAGCATTTT. The chain couples TRBV6-5 to TRBJ1-5; no firm D call. Looked up from germline, CDR1 is MNHEY and CDR2 is SVGAGI. The CDR3 has 12 residues. V was pared by 6 bases and J by 7 bases, with 10 bases between.

This clone has more than one count but fewer than ten. The chain employs TRBV5-1 and TRBJ1-1, with a weak D call TRBD1 (5 bases). The V end lost 4 bases, the J end lost 0 bases, and 10 bases lay between the germline ends. This CDR3 has 14 amino acids. Germline V CDR1 and CDR2: SGHRS, YFSETQ. The chain's CDR3 is CASSRDRLNTEAFF. Written as DNA, the CDR3 is TGCGCCAGCAGCAGGGACCGATTGAACACTGAAGCTTTCTTT.

The rearrangement uses TRBV27 and TRBJ2-4; D is tentatively TRBD1 or TRBD2 (5 bases each). The CDR3 is 16 amino acids. V was trimmed by 2 bases and J by 4 bases, leaving 15 bases between them. In germline, CDR1 is MNHEY, CDR2 SMNVEV (reference sequence). For the CDR3, the DNA is TGTGCCAGCAGTTTACGAGTCAGGGACGGAAAAAACATTCAGTACTTC. It specifies CASSLRVRDGKNIQYF.

The chain carries TRBV5-1 and TRBJ2-7, with D perhaps TRBD1 (6 bases). The CDR3 is 14 amino acids. The V gene's germline CDR1 is SGHRS and CDR2 YFSETQ. Trimming took 1 base from V and 2 from J, leaving 10 bases between them. CDR3 in DNA: TGCGCCAGCAGCTTGTATGACAGGCCCTACGAGCAGTACTTC. Protein sequence: CASSLYDRPYEQYF.

Only a few counts were recorded for this clone. The CDR3 is CASSHRTSGMRGEQFF. The CDR3 DNA follows: TGCGCCAGCAGCCATCGGACTAGCGGGATGAGAGGTGAGCAGTTCTTC. The V call is TRBV4-3, the J call TRBJ2-1, with TRBD2 matching over 12 bases. CDR1 and CDR2 (germline): LGHNA, YSLEER. V dropped 3 bases and J dropped 9; count of bases not matched to a gene: 9. The CDR3 loop spans 16 amino acids.

The chain combines TRBV28 with TRBJ1-6; 7 bases map to TRBD1. The CDR3 length is 17 residues. The germline V gene encodes CDR1 MDHEN and CDR2 SYDVKM. With V trimmed by 3 bases and J by 10 bases, 15 bases remained unmatched. In DNA, the CDR3 is TGTGCCAGCAGTTTGGTCCAGGGGGTTCCTAACACCTCACCCCTCCACTTT. This codes for CASSLVQGVPNTSPLHF. Complete variable domain (other parts from reference TRBV28 and TRBJ1-6): DVKVTQSSRYLVKRTGEKVFLECVQDMDHENMFWYRQDPGLGLRLIYFSYDVKMKEKGDIPEGYSVSREKKERFSLILESASTNQTSMYLCASSLVQGVPNTSPLHFGNGTRLTVT.

This clone has ten or more counts. The rearrangement uses TRBV5-6 and TRBJ2-1; a weak D match, TRBD2 (5 bases). The germline V gene encodes CDR1 SGHDT and CDR2 YYEEEE. V was trimmed by 1 base and J by 9 bases, leaving 14 bases between them. This CDR3 region has 14 residues. In DNA, the CDR3 is TGTGCCAGCAGCTTGCGGGTAGCGATGGTTGAGCAGTTCTTC. Translating it yields CASSLRVAMVEQFF. Full variable domain (rest looked up from reference TRBV5-6 and TRBJ2-1): DAGVTQSPTHLIKTRGQQVTLRCSPKSGHDTVSWYQQALGQGPQFIFQYYEEEERQRGNFPDRFSGHQFPNYSSELNVNALLLGDSALYLCASSLRVAMVEQFFGPGTRLTVL.

This clone turned up a few times. This chain connects TRBV21-1 to TRBJ1-2; TRBD1 is taken as the D call from the table, unchecked against the DNA. TRBV21-1 is termed a pseudogene. This CDR3 has 16 residues. CDR3: CASSTYRDSNAGGYTF. The DNA of the CDR3 is TGTGCCAGCAGCACCTACCGGGACAGCAATGCTGGCGGCTACACCTTC.

To note about this clone: This sample includes further DNA sequences coding for the same CDR3. V and J are TRBV4-1 and TRBJ2-2; 8 bases match TRBD1. J lost 4 bases, V lost 3 bases, and 4 bases had no gene match. In germline, CDR1 is MGHRA, CDR2 YSYEKL. The CDR3 has 15 residues. The CDR3 nucleotides are TGCGCCAGCAGCCAGGAAGACAGGGGCACCGGGGAGCTGTTTTTT. Its protein product is CASSQEDRGTGELFF.

In this sample, this clone turned up a few times. J is TRBJ1-5 and V is TRBV19, with 9 bases lining up with TRBD1. CDR1 LNHDA and CDR2 SQIVND come from the germline V gene (reference sequence). The CDR3 length is 15 residues. With V trimmed by 6 bases and J by 4 bases, 7 bases remained unmatched. This CDR3 is CASRRRDRDNQPQHF. CDR3 DNA sequence: TGTGCCAGTAGGCGCCGGGACAGGGATAATCAGCCCCAGCATTTT.

The V gene is TRBV7-2, the J gene TRBJ1-1; D may be TRBD1 (6 bases). In germline, CDR1 is SGHTA, CDR2 FQGNSA. The CDR3 spans 13 residues. Trimming shortened V by 2 bases and J by 3 bases, and 7 bases separated the two germline ends. In nucleotides, the CDR3 is TGTGCCAGCAGCTTAAACAGGGACACTGAAGCTTTCTTT. Protein product: CASSLNRDTEAFF.

This clone was counted only a few times. The chain links TRBV4-3 to TRBJ1-1; D may be TRBD1 (6 bases). CDR1 LGHNA and CDR2 YSLEER come from the germline V gene. Trimming pared 5 bases from V and 4 bases from J, leaving 17 bases between. This CDR3 region has 15 residues. The CDR3 DNA sequence: TGCGCCAGCAGCTTACGAACAGGGACGAGCACTGAAGCTTTCTTT. It encodes CASSLRTGTSTEAFF.

This clone was observed a few times. V and J are TRBV5-4 and TRBJ2-7; D may match TRBD1 or TRBD2 (5 bases each). Per the germline V gene, CDR1 is SGHNT and CDR2 is YYREEE (reference sequence). The length of the CDR3 is 15 residues. V was trimmed by 4 bases and J by 7 bases, leaving 21 bases between them. This CDR3 reads CASSSARDRKREQYF. The CDR3 DNA sequence: TGTGCCAGCAGCAGCGCCCGGGACCGAAAAAGAGAGCAGTACTTC.

This clone has only one observation. J is TRBJ2-7 and V is TRBV5-1; TRBD1 matches 10 bases. V gave up 4 bases and J gave up 4 bases; unmatched junction bases: 11. Germline lookup yields CDR1 SGHRS and CDR2 YFSETQ. This CDR3 has 16 residues. CDR3 sequence reads: CASSTPGQGWGYEQYF. In DNA, the CDR3 is TGCGCCAGCAGCACCCCGGGACAGGGGTGGGGTTACGAGCAGTACTTC.

This clone was seen a handful of times. The chain links TRBV11-1 to TRBJ1-6; perhaps TRBD1 as D (6 bases). The germline V and J ends were trimmed by 5 bases and 14 bases, with 13 bases remaining between them. The CDR3 totals 12 residues. Germline CDR1 reads SGHAT; CDR2 reads FQDESV (reference sequence). CDR3 sequence (DNA): TGTGCCAGCAGCAATGGACAGCTCTCCCTCCACTTT. Amino acids: CASSNGQLSLHF.

This rearrangement joins TRBV11-2 to TRBJ1-4, with D hard to call. V gave up 6 bases and J gave up 4 bases, with 9 bases separating them. This CDR3 is built from 13 residues. Germline CDR1 reads SGHAT; CDR2 reads FQNNGV. CDR3 amino acids: CASRSHSNEKLFF. For the CDR3, the DNA is TGTGCCAGCAGGTCCCACAGTAATGAAAAACTGTTTTTT. The entire variable domain, with the rest obtained from reference TRBV11-2 and TRBJ1-4, is as follows: EAGVAQSPRYKIIEKRQSVAFWCNPISGHATLYWYQQILGQGPKLLIQFQNNGVVDDSQLPKDRFSAERLKGVDSTLKIQPAKLEDSAVYLCASRSHSNEKLFFGSGTQLSVL.

This chain connects TRBV4-1 to TRBJ1-4, with 8 bases matching TRBD1. The CDR3 runs to 17 residues. The germline CDR1 and CDR2 sequences are MGHRA and YSYEKL. J gave up 4 bases and V 1 base, and 8 bases lay outside the gene matches. CDR3 loop: CASSQGGQGRLNEKLFF. Here the CDR3 DNA reads TGCGCCAGCAGCCAAGGTGGACAGGGACGGCTTAATGAAAAACTGTTTTTT.

V and J are TRBV7-9 and TRBJ1-5; D unresolved. CDR1 and CDR2 from the germline V gene are SEHNR and FQNEAQ (reference sequence). The CDR3 covers 14 residues. V was cut by 5 bases and J by 3 bases, with 11 bases left in between. The CDR3 reads CASSQAGPNQPQHF. The CDR3 DNA sequence: TGTGCCAGCAGCCAGGCCGGGCCCAATCAGCCCCAGCATTTT.

This clone was recorded a few times. This sample includes further DNA sequences coding for the same CDR3. The rearrangement joins TRBV27 to TRBJ2-1, with TRBD2 matching 8 bases. The germline V gene has CDR1 MNHEY and CDR2 SMNVEV (reference sequence). This CDR3 has 15 residues. V gave up 4 bases and J gave up 4 bases; unmatched junction bases: 6. For the CDR3, the DNA is TGTGCCAGCAGTTCCGGACTAGCTCGTTACAATGAGCAGTTCTTC. Its translation is CASSSGLARYNEQFF.

The chain has TRBV7-9 and TRBJ1-4; D is undetermined. There are 15 residues in the CDR3. With 1 base removed from V and 4 bases from J, the gap between germline ends came to 10 bases. Germline loops: CDR1 SEHNR, CDR2 FQNEAQ (reference sequence). This CDR3 reads CASSLEAASNEKLFF. Written as DNA, the CDR3 is TGTGCCAGCAGCTTAGAGGCGGCCAGTAATGAAAAACTGTTTTTT.